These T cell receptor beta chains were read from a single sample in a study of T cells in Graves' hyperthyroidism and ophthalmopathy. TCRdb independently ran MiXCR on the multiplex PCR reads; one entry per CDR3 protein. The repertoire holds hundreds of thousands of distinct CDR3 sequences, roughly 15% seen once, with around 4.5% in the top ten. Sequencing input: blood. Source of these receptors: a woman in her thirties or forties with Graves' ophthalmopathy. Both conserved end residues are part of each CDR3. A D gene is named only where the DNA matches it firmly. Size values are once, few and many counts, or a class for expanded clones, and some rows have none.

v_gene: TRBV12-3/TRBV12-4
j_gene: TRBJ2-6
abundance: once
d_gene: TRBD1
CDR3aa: CASSLFRGPGANVLTF
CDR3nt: TGTGCCAGCAGTTTATTCAGGGGGCCTGGGGCCAACGTCCTGACTTTC

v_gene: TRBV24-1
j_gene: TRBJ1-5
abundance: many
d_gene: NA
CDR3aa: CATSDLRGQPQHF
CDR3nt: TGTGCCACCAGTGATTTGCGAGGTCAGCCCCAGCATTTT

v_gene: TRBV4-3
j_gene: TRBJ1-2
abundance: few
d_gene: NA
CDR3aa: CASSQDVLGGSGYGYTF
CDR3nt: TGCGCCAGCAGCCAAGATGTATTGGGGGGAAGCGGCTATGGCTACACCTTC

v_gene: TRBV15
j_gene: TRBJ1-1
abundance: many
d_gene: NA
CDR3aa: CATSRDRVRDTEAFF
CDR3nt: TGTGCCACCAGCAGAGATCGGGTTCGGGACACTGAAGCTTTCTTT

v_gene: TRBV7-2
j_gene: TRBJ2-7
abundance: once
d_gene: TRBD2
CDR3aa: CASSLIASGNAYEQYF
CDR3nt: TGTGCCAGCAGCTTAATCGCTAGCGGAAACGCCTACGAGCAGTACTTC

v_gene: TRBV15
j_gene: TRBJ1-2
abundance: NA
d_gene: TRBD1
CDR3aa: CATSRSGDRGSPGYTF
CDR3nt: TGTGCCACCAGCAGGAGCGGGGACAGGGGAAGCCCTGGTTACACCTTC

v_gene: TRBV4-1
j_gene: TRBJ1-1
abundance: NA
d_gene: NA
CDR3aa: CASSQVRGVGTTEAFF
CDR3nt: TGCGCCAGCAGCCAAGTTCGGGGAGTAGGAACCACTGAAGCTTTCTTT

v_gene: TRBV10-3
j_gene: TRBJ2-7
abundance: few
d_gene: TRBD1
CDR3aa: CAISGGTAWKGQYF
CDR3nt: TGTGCCATCAGTGGGGGGACAGCGTGGAAGGGGCAGTACTTC

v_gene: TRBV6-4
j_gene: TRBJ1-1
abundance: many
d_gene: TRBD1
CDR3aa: CASSPLGWTGEMMNTEAFF
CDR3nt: TGTGCCAGCAGTCCTCTCGGATGGACAGGAGAGATGATGAACACTGAAGCTTTCTTT

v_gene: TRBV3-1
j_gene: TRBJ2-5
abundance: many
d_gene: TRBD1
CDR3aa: CASSHTDRGGETQYF
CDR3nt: TGTGCCAGCAGCCATACCGACAGGGGAGGAGAGACCCAGTACTTC

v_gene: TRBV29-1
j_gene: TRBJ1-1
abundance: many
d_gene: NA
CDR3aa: CSVWDIFMNTEAFF
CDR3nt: TGCAGCGTTTGGGACATCTTCATGAACACTGAAGCTTTCTTT

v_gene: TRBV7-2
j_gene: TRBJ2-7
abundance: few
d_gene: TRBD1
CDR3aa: CASRDRGVWEQYF
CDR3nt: TGTGCCAGCCGTGACAGGGGGGTGTGGGAGCAGTACTTC

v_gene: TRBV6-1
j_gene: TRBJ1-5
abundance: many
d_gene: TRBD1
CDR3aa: CASSPQGAFGQPQHF
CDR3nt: TGTGCCAGCAGTCCACAGGGGGCGTTTGGTCAGCCCCAGCATTTT

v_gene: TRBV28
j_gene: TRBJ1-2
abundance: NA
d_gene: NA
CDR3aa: CASSLLDPNYGYTF
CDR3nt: TGTGCCAGCAGTTTACTTGACCCAAACTATGGCTACACCTTC

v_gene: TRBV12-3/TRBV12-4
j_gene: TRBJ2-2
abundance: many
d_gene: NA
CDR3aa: CASSFIGPFSNTGELFF
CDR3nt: TGTGCCAGCAGTTTCATCGGTCCTTTTTCGAACACCGGGGAGCTGTTTTTT

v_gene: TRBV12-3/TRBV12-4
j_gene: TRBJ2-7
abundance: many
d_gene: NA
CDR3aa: CASSATASFEQYF
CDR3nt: TGTGCCAGCAGTGCGACCGCCTCTTTCGAGCAGTACTTC

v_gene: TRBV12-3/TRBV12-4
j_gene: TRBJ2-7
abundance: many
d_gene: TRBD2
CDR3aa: CASSLTSGIYEQYF
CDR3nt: TGTGCCAGCAGTTTAACTAGCGGGATCTACGAGCAGTACTTC

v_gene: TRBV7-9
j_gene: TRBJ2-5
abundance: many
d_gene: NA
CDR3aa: CASSSRTRDFETQYF
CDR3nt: TGTGCCAGCAGCTCAAGAACTCGAGATTTCGAGACCCAGTACTTC

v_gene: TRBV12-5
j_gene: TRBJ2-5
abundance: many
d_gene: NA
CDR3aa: CASGLVPGSQETQYF
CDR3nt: TGTGCTAGTGGTTTGGTACCCGGGAGTCAAGAGACCCAGTACTTC

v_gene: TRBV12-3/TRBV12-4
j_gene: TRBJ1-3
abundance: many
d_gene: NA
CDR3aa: CASSPQGLGGNTIYF
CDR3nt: TGTGCCAGCAGTCCACAGGGTCTGGGTGGAAACACCATATATTTT

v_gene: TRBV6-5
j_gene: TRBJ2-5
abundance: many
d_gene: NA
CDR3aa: CASSYAGTQETQYF
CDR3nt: TGTGCCAGCAGTTACGCGGGGACCCAAGAGACCCAGTACTTC

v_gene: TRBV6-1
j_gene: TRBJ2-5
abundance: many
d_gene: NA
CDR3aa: CASTKADNQETQYF
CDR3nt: TGTGCCAGCACCAAAGCGGACAACCAAGAGACCCAGTACTTC

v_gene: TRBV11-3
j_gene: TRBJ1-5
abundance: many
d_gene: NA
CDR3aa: CASSPTPSYQPQHF
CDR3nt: TGTGCCAGCAGCCCCACTCCCTCCTATCAGCCCCAGCATTTT

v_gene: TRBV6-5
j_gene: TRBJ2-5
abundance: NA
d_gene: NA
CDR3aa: CASSYSGPKETQYF
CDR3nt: TGTGCCAGCAGTTACTCAGGCCCTAAAGAGACCCAGTACTTC

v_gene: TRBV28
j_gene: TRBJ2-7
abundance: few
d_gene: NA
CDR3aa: CASSLNKWGLSYEQYF
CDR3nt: TGTGCCAGCAGTTTAAACAAGTGGGGACTCTCCTACGAGCAGTACTTC

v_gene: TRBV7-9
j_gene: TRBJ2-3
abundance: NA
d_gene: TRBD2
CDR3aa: CASSLPGTSGTQYF
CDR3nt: TGTGCCAGCAGCCTCCCAGGGACTAGCGGTACGCAGTATTTT